The clone carrying this T cell receptor (beta chain) was recorded once. Antigen unknown. The J segment lost 1 base and the V segment lost 10 bases, leaving 18 bases of the junction unmatched. The CDR3 consists of 17 residues. Germline V lookup: CDR1 SGHVS, CDR2 FQNEAQ. The data were obtained in a study of post-analysis software for immune sequencing data. The overall study: Relapsing-remitting, secondary progressive and progressive-relapsing multiple sclerosis were all included among the disease courses. Regarding the study as a whole: A few TRBV segments appeared more often in patients than in controls, and TRBV5-6, TRBV5-1 and TRBV20-1 were among these. Controls showed significantly higher normalized Chao1 diversity than did multiple sclerosis patients.

Unique molecular identifiers featured in each of the TCR beta cDNA libraries. Once roughly 0.9 to 11 million T cells were used, about 510,000 cDNA molecules resulted. TCRdb reprocessed the PCR reads via MiXCR and lists one record per CDR3 protein. Of about 760,000 distinct CDR3 sequences listed, about 32% are singletons. V is TRBV7-8 and J is TRBJ1-1; TRBD1 matches at 7 bases. The origin of this receptor is a girl under 18 with multiple sclerosis. The sample was blood. The DNA of the CDR3 is TGTGCCACAAGCCGGGGTAACAGGGGAGTGGGGAACACTGAAGCTTTCTTT. Protein sequence: CATSRGNRGVGNTEAFF.